The present entry profiles one T cell receptor beta chain with its context. Its antigen remains unidentified. The record originates from a study of OX40 agonist ivuxolimab in advanced cancers. Across the whole study: A partial response was reached by three patients: one with hepatocellular carcinoma and two with cutaneous melanoma. The study, taken as a whole, reports: Clonal expansion was seen in CD4+ and CD8+ blood T cells by week 6 at 0.1 to 3.0 mg/kg. Expanded peripheral T cells had an undetermined antigen specificity.

The germline V gene encodes CDR1 LGHNA and CDR2 YNFKEQ. V dropped 3 bases and J dropped 7; count of bases not matched to a gene: 8. This CDR3 region has 15 residues. The repertoire was sequenced with immunoSEQ multiplex PCR; TCRdb's copy has only in-frame clones and lacks some. The profile covers approximately 42,000 clones, with roughly 90% appearing a single time and about 17% taken by the ten largest. The chain uses TRBV4-2 and TRBJ2-7; 11 bases line up with TRBD2. This TCR derives from an adult with an advanced solid tumor such as melanoma, head and neck, liver or kidney cancer. Specimen: CD4+ or CD8+ T cells sorted from blood, collected in a trial of the OX40 agonist ivuxolimab. CDR3 protein: CASSQTSGAWEEQYV. CDR3 bases: TGTGCCAGCAGCCAGACTAGCGGGGCTTGGGAAGAGCAGTACGTC.